The 11 T cell receptor beta chains presented below share a single source sample, sequenced in a study of sequential checkpoint blockade in melanoma. Treatment reported: randomized to nivolumab then ipilimumab (arm A) or the reverse (arm B). The assay was immunoSEQ multiplex PCR, and TCRdb's table has in-frame clones only and misses some. The sample shows around 25,000 clones, around 80% of them seen only once. Sequenced here: CD8+ T cells sorted from blood (inferred from file names), sampled from a patient given nivolumab and ipilimumab in sequence. The source of these receptors is a human donor with melanoma.

V gene TRBV29-1 combines with J gene TRBJ2-5; possibly TRBD1 for D (5 bases). CDR1 and CDR2 from the germline V gene are SQVTM and ANQGSEA. The CDR3 covers 12 residues. V shed 3 bases and J shed 0 bases, with 5 bases lying between them. CDR3: CSVEDNQETQYF. CDR3 DNA sequence: TGCAGCGTTGAGGACAACCAAGAGACCCAGTACTTC.

V and J are TRBV30 and TRBJ2-5; D unclear. Trimming left V 4 bases short and J 1 base short, with 10 bases between. This CDR3 contains 13 residues. The germline V gene has CDR1 GTSNPN and CDR2 SVGIG (reference sequence). CDR3 bases: TGTGCCTGGACTAACCCGCCCCAAGAGACCCAGTACTTC. This translates into CAWTNPPQETQYF.

This chain joins TRBV19 and TRBJ2-7; unclear D gene. There are 13 residues in the CDR3. CDR1 and CDR2 from the germline V gene are LNHDA and SQIVND (reference sequence). With 4 bases removed from V and 2 bases from J, the gap between germline ends came to 9 bases. CDR3 protein: CASSKEQPYEQYF. DNA of the CDR3: TGTGCCAGTAGTAAAGAACAACCCTACGAGCAGTACTTC.

The V call is TRBV27, the J call TRBJ1-1; D perhaps matches TRBD1 (5 bases). The germline gives CDR1 MNHEY, CDR2 SMNVEV (reference sequence). V lost 3 bases, J lost 0 bases, and 8 bases lay in between. The CDR3 extends over 14 amino acids. The CDR3 here is CASSLTAMNTEAFF. The CDR3 nucleotides read TGTGCCAGCAGTTTGACAGCCATGAACACTGAAGCTTTCTTT.

On this clone itself: Germline is not matched at one junction end, which may reflect a read error. The J gene is TRBJ2-1, the V gene TRBV18; 12 nucleotides match TRBD2. CDR3 length equals 16 residues. Germline CDR1 is KGHSH and CDR2 is LQKENI. The CDR3 DNA reads as TGTGCCAGCTCAAGACTAGCGGGAGTAGAGTACACTGAGCAGTTCTTC. Its protein product is CASSRLAGVEYTEQFF.

The CDR3 reads CASSKLAGSEQYF. DNA for the CDR3: TGTGCCAGCAGCAAATTAGCGGGATCCGAGCAGTACTTC. The chain is built from TRBV21-1 and TRBJ2-7; the DNA was not compared with TRBD2, the D call given in the table. TRBV21-1 is a pseudogene. The CDR3 spans 13 residues.

There are a few counts of this clone. V usage is TRBV20-1 and J usage is TRBJ2-7; tentative D call: TRBD1 (6 bases). Trimming shortened V by 7 bases and J by 0 bases, and 7 bases separated the two germline ends. The CDR3 consists of 11 residues. The germline CDR1 and CDR2 sequences are DFQATT and SNEGSKA (reference sequence). In nucleotides, the CDR3 is TGCAGTGGGACAGACTCCTACGAGCAGTACTTC. It is translated as CSGTDSYEQYF.

CDR3 DNA: TGCGCCAGCAGCCAAGCTAGCGAGACCTACGAGCAGTACTTC. This sequence encodes CASSQASETYEQYF. The rearrangement joins TRBV4-1 to TRBJ2-7, with D possibly TRBD2 on 6 matching bases. CDR3 length: 14 amino acids. Trimming removed 1 base from V and 2 bases from J, with 9 bases in between. CDR1 is MGHRA and CDR2 is YSYEKL in the germline V gene.

The chain recombines TRBV19 with TRBJ1-1, with D possibly TRBD1 on 5 matching bases. V was trimmed by 7 bases and J by 10 bases, leaving 22 bases between them. The germline V gene encodes CDR1 LNHDA and CDR2 SQIVND (reference sequence). The CDR3 is 14 amino acids. CDR3 protein: CASNGAEGFLLAFF. As DNA, the CDR3 is TGTGCCAGTAATGGGGCGGAGGGGTTCTTGTTAGCTTTCTTT. The full variable domain, completed using reference TRBV19 and TRBJ1-1, is DGGITQSPKYLFRKEGQNVTLSCEQNLNHDAMYWYRQDPGQGLRLIYYSQIVNDFQKGDIAEGYSVSREKKESFPLTVTSAQKNPTAFYLCASNGAEGFLLAFFGQGTRLTVV.

The gene calls are TRBV28 and TRBJ1-1; D unclear. V was shortened by 8 bases and J by 1 base, with 8 bases between the two germline ends. The V gene's germline CDR1 is MDHEN and CDR2 SYDVKM. The CDR3 has 12 amino acids. Here the CDR3 DNA reads TGTGCCAGCGTCCGGGAGAACACTGAAGCTTTCTTT. This encodes CASVRENTEAFF.

This clone showed up just once. This chain joins TRBV11-3 and TRBJ2-7, with 8 bases fitting TRBD1. V gave up 5 bases and J gave up 9 bases; unmatched junction bases: 9. CDR1 SGHNT and CDR2 YENEEA come from the germline V gene. The CDR3 contains 13 residues. CDR3 nucleotides: TGTGCCAGCAGCCATGGACAGGGTGTGGTGCAGTACTTC. It is translated as CASSHGQGVVQYF.